This T cell receptor (beta chain) was recorded in a study of human T cells and chemical hapten exposure. Time point indicated: pre-sensitization, week 0. Specified treatment: therapeutic diphenylcyclopropenone sensitization with weekly scalp DPC. Total RNA extraction was carried out from unfractionated whole blood. A few counts support this clonotype. Losses at the gene ends were 4 bases for V and 1 base for J; bases not matched to a gene: 7. The CDR3 covers 16 residues. The germline V gene encodes CDR1 MNHNS and CDR2 SASEGT. The study's library attached unique molecular identifiers to single cDNA molecules. TCRdb itself ran the RACE reads through MiXCR, one entry per CDR3 protein. Of 270,000 or so distinct CDR3 sequences listed, just under 8% are singletons.

The chain recombines TRBV6-1 with TRBJ1-5, with 7 bases identical to TRBD1. The source material was whole blood, sampled in connection with sensitization to the hapten diphenylcyclopropenone (DPC). This clonotype was sampled from a man aged 18 to 29 with alopecia areata. Some clones in this sample may be carry-over from other donors' samples. CDR3 DNA sequence: TGTGCCAGCAGTGTCGAGGGGGCGGCGAGCAATCAGCCCCAGCATTTT. This encodes CASSVEGAASNQPQHF.